Given below is one T cell receptor (beta chain) in context. Library preparation (for TCRbeta) was performed with unique molecular identifiers. Via MiXCR, TCRdb re-called the PCR reads, giving one row per CDR3 protein. The sample lists about 360,000 distinct CDR3 sequences, about an eighth occurring once. The CDR3 sequence is 14 residues long. Trimming removed 2 bases at V and 1 base at J, with 8 bases between. The V gene's germline CDR1 is SGHVS and CDR2 FNYEAQ. These data belong to a study of T-cell reconstitution after alpha-beta-depleted transplantation in children. The V call is TRBV7-6, the J call TRBJ2-5; D unresolved. This TCR came from a human donor who donated a stem cell graft to a child with Fanconi anemia. Material: PBMCs, obtained from the stem cell graft. The CDR3 DNA sequence: TGTGCCAGCAGCTTATATCGACTCCAAGAGACCCAGTACTTC. Translating it yields CASSLYRLQETQYF.